This entry is about one T cell receptor (beta chain). The target antigen is unknown. The CDR3 is 15 amino acids. V lost 6 bases, J lost 0 bases, and 7 bases stayed unmatched. From germline, CDR1 is SGHTA and CDR2 FQGNSA. Assay used: immunoSEQ multiplex PCR; TCRdb lists only in-frame clones, some missing. The repertoire has more than 300,000 clones, just over 85% of them found once; the top ten carry around 0.84%. This sample is part of a study of cytomegalovirus exposure and HLA in healthy donors. Study findings and constraints: The classifier reportedly diagnosed cytomegalovirus status with high specificity and sensitivity. The authors enumerated 150 to 200 TCR beta chains as linked to cytomegalovirus. A later analysis found first-cohort TCR clusters tended to co-occur in the 90 to 150 validation repertoires.

From the approximately 110-subject validation cohort, which was separate from the roughly 700-subject first cohort, the donors were drawn. This TCR came from a woman aged 18-29 years in good health and CMV-seronegative. The chain couples TRBV7-2 to TRBJ1-1; 7 positions agree with TRBD1. The sequenced sample was PBMCs. The CDR3 region has the DNA TGTGCCAGCAGACCCTACGACAGGGTGAACACTGAAGCTTTCTTT. It translates to CASRPYDRVNTEAFF.